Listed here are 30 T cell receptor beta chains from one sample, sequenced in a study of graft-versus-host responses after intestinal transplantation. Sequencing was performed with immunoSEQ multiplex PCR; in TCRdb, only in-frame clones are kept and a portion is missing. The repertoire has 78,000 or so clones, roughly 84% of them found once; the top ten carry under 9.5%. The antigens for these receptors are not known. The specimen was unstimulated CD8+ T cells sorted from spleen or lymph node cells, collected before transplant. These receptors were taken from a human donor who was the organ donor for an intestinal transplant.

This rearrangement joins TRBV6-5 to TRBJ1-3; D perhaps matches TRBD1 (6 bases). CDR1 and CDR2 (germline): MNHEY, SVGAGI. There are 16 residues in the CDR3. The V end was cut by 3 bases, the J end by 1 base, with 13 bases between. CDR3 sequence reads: CASSYRGDLSGNTIYF. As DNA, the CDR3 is TGTGCCAGCAGTTATAGGGGGGATTTGTCTGGAAACACCATATATTTT.

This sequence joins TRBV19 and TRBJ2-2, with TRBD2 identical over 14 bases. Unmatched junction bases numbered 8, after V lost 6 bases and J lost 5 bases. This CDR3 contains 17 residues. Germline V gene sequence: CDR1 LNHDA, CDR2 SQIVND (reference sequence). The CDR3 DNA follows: TGTGCCAGTAGCCCCCTGGGACTAGCGGGGGCGACCGGGGAGCTGTTTTTT. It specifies CASSPLGLAGATGELFF.

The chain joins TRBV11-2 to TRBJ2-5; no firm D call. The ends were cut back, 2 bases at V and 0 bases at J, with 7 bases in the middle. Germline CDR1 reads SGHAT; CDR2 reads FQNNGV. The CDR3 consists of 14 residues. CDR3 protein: CASSLNGYQETQYF. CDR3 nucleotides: TGTGCCAGCAGCTTAAACGGGTACCAAGAGACCCAGTACTTC.

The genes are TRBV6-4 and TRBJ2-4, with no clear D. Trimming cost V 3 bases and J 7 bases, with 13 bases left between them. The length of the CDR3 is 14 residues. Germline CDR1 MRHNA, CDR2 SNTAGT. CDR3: CASSEGPERNIQYF. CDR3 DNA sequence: TGTGCCAGCAGTGAGGGCCCAGAACGGAACATTCAGTACTTC.

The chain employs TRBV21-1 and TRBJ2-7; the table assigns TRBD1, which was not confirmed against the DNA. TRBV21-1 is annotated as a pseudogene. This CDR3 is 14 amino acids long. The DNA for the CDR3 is TGTGCCAGCAGCAAACAGGTAAGACGCTACGAGCAGTACTTC. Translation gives CASSKQVRRYEQYF.

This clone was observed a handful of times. CDR3 in amino acids: CASSHPGTSDSGELFF. In DNA form, the CDR3 reads TGTGCCAGCAGCCACCCCGGGACTAGCGACTCCGGGGAGCTGTTTTTT. The gene calls are TRBV4-2 and TRBJ2-2; 10 bases align to TRBD2. This CDR3 is 16 amino acids long. CDR1 and CDR2 (germline): LGHNA, YNFKEQ. V was pared by 3 bases and J by 6 bases, with 7 bases of the junction left unmatched.

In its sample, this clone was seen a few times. The CDR3 sequence: CASSATGSPYEQYF. CDR3 DNA: TGTGCCAGCAGCGCGACAGGGTCTCCCTACGAGCAGTACTTC. The chain recombines TRBV5-8 with TRBJ2-7; 7 nucleotides line up with TRBD1. Trimming removed 4 bases from V and 2 bases from J; junction bases left unmatched: 6. Germline V gene data show CDR1 as SGHTS and CDR2 as YDEGEE. This CDR3 is built from 14 residues.

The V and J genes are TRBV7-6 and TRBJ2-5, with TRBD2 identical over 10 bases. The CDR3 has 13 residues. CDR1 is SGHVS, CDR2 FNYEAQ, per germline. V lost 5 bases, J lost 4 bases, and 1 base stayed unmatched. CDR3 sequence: CASSGLAVETQYF. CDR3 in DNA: TGTGCCAGCAGCGGACTAGCGGTAGAGACCCAGTACTTC.

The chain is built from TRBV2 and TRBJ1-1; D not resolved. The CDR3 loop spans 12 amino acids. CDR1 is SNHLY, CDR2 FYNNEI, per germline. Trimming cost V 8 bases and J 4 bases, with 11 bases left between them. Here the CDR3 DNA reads TGTGCCAGCGATTGGGGTGGCACTGAAGCTTTCTTT. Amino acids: CASDWGGTEAFF.

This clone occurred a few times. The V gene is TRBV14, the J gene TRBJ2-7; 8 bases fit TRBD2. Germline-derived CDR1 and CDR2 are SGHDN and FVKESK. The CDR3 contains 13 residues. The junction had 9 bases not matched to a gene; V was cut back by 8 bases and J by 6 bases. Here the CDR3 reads CASALRGGSEQYF. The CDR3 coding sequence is TGTGCCAGCGCGTTACGGGGGGGGTCCGAGCAGTACTTC.

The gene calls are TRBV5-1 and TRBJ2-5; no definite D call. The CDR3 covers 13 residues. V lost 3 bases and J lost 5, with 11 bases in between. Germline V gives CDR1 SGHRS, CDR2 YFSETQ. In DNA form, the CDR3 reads TGCGCCAGCAGCTCCCTCCCTAGGGAGACCCAGTACTTC. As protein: CASSSLPRETQYF. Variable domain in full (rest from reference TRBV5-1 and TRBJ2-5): KAGVTQTPRYLIKTRGQQVTLSCSPISGHRSVSWYQQTPGQGLQFLFEYFSETQRNKGNFPGRFSGRQFSNSRSEMNVSTLELGDSALYLCASSSLPRETQYFGPGTRLLVL.

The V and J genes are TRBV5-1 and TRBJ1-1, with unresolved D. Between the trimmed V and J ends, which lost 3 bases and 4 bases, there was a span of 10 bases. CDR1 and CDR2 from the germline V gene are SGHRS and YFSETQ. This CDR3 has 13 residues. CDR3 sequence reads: CASSYLYLTEAFF. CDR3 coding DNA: TGCGCCAGCAGCTATCTCTATCTCACTGAAGCTTTCTTT.

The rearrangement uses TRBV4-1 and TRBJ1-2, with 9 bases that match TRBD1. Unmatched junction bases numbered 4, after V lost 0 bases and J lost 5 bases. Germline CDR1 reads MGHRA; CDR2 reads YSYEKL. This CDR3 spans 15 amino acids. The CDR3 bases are TGCGCCAGCAGCCAAGAACGGGGACAGGGTTATGGCTACACCTTC. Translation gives CASSQERGQGYGYTF.

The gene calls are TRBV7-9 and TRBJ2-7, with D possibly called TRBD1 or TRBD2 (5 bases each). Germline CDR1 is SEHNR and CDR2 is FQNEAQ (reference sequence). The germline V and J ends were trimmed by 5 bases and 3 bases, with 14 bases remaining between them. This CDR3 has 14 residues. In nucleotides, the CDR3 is TGTGCCAGCAGCCAATCGGGGACGCACTACGAGCAGTACTTC. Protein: CASSQSGTHYEQYF.

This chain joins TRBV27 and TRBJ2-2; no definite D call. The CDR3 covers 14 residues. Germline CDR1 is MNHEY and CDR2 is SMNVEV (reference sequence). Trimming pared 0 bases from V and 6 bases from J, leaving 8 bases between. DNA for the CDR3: TGTGCCAGCAGTTTATCGAGACTCCCCGGGGAGCTGTTTTTT. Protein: CASSLSRLPGELFF.

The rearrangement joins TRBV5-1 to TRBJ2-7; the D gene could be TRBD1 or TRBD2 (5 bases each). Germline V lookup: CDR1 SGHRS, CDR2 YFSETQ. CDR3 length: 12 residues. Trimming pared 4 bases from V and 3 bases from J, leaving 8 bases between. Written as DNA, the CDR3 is TGCGCCAGCAGCGATGGGGGCTACGAGCAGTACTTC. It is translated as CASSDGGYEQYF.

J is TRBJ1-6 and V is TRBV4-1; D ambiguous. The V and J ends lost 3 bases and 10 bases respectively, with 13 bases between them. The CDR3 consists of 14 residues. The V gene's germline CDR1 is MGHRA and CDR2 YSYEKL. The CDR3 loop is CASSHDGLGSPLHF. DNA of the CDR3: TGCGCCAGCAGCCACGACGGGCTCGGGTCACCCCTCCACTTT.

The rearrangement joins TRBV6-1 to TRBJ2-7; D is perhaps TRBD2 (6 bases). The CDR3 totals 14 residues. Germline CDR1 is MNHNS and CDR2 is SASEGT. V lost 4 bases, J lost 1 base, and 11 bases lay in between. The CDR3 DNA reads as TGTGCCAGCAGTGTGGGGGGTAGGTCCTACGAGCAGTACTTC. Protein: CASSVGGRSYEQYF.

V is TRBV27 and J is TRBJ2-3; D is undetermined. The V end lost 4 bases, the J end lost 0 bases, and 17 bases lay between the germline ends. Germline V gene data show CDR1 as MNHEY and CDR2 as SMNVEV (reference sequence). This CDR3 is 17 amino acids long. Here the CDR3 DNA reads TGTGCCAGCAGTTCTCAGAGACCTATACTTAGCACAGATACGCAGTATTTT. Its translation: CASSSQRPILSTDTQYF.

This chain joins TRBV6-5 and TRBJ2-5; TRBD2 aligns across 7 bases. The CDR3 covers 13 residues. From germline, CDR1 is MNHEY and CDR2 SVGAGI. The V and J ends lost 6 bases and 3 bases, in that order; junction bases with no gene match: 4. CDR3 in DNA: TGTGCCAGCAGCTGGGCGGGGGAAGAGACCCAGTACTTC. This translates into CASSWAGEETQYF.

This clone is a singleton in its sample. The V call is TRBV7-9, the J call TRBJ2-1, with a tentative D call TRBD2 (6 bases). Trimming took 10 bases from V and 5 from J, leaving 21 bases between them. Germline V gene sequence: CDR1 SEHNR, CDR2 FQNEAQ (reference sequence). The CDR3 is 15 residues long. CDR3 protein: CAILWGLFPHNEQFF. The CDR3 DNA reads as TGTGCCATCCTATGGGGACTCTTCCCCCACAATGAGCAGTTCTTC.

The DNA of the CDR3 is TGTGCCTGGAGTGTACAGGGGGGTCAGCCCCAGCATTTT. Translation gives CAWSVQGGQPQHF. This sequence joins TRBV30 and TRBJ1-5, with 8 positions matching TRBD1. Germline-derived CDR1 and CDR2 are GTSNPN and SVGIG (reference sequence). CDR3 length: 13 amino acids. The V and J ends lost 0 bases and 6 bases, in that order; junction bases with no gene match: 1.

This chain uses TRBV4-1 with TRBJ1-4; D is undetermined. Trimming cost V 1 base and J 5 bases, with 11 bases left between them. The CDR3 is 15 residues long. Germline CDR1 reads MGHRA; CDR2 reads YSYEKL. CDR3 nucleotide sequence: TGCGCCAGCAGCCAAGTTGGGATACTAAATGAAAAACTGTTTTTT. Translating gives CASSQVGILNEKLFF.

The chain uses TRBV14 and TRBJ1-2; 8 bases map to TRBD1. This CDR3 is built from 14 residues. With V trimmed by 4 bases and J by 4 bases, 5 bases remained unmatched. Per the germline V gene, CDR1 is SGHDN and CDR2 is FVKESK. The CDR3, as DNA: TGTGCCAGCAGCCCCACGACAGGGGCCTATGGCTACACCTTC. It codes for CASSPTTGAYGYTF. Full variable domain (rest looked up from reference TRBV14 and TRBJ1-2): EAGVTQFPSHSVIEKGQTVTLRCDPISGHDNLYWYRRVMGKEIKFLLHFVKESKQDESGMPNNRFLAERTGGTYSTLKVQPAELEDSGVYFCASSPTTGAYGYTFGSGTRLTVV.

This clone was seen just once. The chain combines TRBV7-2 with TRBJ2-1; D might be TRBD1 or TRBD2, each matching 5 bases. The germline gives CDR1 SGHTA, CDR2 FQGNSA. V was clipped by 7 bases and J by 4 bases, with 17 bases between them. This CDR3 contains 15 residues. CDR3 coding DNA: TGTGCCAGCAAACCTCCCCGGGGCTTTTACAATGAGCAGTTCTTC. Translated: CASKPPRGFYNEQFF.

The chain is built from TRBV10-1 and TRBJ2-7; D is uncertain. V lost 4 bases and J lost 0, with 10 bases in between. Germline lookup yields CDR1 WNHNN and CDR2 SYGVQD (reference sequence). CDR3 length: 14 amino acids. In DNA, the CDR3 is TGCGCCAGCAGTGGGACGATCAGCTCCTACGAGCAGTACTTC. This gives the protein CASSGTISSYEQYF.

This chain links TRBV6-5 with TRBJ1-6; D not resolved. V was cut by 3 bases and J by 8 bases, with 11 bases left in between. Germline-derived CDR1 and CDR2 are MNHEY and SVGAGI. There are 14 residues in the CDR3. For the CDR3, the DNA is TGTGCCAGCAGTTATGGTGGCAGCCATTCACCCCTCCACTTT. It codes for CASSYGGSHSPLHF.

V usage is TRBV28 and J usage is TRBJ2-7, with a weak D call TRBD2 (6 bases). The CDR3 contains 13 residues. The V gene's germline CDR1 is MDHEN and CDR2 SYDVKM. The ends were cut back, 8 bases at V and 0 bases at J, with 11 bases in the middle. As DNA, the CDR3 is TGTGCCAGCCGCCGGGAGATCTCCTACGAGCAGTACTTC. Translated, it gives CASRREISYEQYF.

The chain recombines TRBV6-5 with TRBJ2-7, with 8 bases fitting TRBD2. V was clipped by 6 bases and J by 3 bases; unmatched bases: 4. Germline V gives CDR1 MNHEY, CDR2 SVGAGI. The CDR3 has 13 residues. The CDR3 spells CASSIAGSYEQYF. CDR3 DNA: TGTGCCAGCAGCATAGCGGGGAGCTACGAGCAGTACTTC.

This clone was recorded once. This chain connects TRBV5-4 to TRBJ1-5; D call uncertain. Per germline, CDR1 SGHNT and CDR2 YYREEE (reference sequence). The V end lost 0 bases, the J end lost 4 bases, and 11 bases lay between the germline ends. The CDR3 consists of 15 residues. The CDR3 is CASSLDPGENQPQHF. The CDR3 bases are TGTGCCAGCAGCTTGGATCCGGGCGAAAATCAGCCCCAGCATTTT.